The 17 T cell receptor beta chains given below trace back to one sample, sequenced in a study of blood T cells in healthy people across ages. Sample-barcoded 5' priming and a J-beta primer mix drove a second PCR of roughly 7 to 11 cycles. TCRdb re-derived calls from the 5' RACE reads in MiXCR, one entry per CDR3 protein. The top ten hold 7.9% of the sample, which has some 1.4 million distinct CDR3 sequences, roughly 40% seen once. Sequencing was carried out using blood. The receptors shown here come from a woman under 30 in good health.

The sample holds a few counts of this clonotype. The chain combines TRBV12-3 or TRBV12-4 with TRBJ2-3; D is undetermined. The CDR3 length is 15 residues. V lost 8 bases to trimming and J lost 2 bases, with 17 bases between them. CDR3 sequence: CASRPDAPDTDTQYF. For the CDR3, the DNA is TGTGCCAGCCGTCCTGATGCCCCTGACACAGATACGCAGTATTTT.

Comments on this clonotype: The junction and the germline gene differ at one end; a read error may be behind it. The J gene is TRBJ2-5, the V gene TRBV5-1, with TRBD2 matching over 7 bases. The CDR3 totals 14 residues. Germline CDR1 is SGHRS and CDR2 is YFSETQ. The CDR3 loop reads CASRERTSVETRYF. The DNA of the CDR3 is TGCGCCAGCAGGGAGCGAACTAGCGTTGAGACCCGGTACTTC.

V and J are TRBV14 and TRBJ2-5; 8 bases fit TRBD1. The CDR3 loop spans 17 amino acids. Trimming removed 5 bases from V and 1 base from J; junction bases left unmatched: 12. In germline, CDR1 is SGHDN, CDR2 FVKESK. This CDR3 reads CASSTRAGTGFQETQYF. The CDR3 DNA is TGTGCCAGCAGCACCCGTGCTGGGACAGGCTTCCAAGAGACCCAGTACTTC.

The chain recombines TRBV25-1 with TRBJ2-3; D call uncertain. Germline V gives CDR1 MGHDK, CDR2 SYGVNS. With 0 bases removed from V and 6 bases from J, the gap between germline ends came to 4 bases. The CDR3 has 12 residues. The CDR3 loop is CASSEYFDTQYF. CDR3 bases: TGTGCCAGCAGTGAATATTTCGATACGCAGTATTTT.

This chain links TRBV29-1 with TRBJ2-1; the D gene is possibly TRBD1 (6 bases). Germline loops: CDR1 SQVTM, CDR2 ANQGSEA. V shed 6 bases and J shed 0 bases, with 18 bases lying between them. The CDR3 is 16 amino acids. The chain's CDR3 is CSVPGAGPSSYNEQFF. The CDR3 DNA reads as TGCAGCGTCCCAGGGGCCGGTCCAAGCTCCTACAATGAGCAGTTCTTC.

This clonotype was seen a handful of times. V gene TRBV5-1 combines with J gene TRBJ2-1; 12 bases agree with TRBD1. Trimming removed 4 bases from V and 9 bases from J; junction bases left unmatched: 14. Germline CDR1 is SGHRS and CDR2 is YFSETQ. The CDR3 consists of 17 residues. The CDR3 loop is CASSLGGTGGVKGEQFF. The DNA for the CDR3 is TGCGCCAGCAGCCTAGGGGGGACAGGGGGCGTAAAGGGTGAGCAGTTCTTC.

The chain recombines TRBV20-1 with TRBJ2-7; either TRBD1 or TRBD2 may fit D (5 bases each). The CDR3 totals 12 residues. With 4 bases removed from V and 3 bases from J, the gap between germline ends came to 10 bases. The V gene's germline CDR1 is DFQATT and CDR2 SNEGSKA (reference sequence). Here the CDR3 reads CSAMGTYYEQYF. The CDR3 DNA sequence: TGCAGTGCTATGGGGACCTACTACGAGCAGTACTTC.

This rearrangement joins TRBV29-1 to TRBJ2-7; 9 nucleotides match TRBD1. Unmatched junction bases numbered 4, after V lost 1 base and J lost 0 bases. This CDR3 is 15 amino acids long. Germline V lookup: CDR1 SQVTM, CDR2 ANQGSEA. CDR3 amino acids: CSVEAGTGSSYEQYF. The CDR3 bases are TGCAGCGTTGAAGCAGGGACAGGGTCCTCCTACGAGCAGTACTTC.

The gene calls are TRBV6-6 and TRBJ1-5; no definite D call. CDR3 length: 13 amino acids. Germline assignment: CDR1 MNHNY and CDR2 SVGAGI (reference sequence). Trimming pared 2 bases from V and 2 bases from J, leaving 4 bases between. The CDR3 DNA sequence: TGTGCCAGCAGTTACCCGGGCAATCAGCCCCAGCATTTT. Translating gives CASSYPGNQPQHF.

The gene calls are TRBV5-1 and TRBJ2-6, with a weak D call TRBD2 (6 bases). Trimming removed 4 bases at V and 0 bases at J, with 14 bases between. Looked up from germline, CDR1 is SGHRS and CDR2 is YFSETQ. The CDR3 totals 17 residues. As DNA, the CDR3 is TGCGCCAGCAGCCCCTCTGGGGGACTCTCTGGGGCCAACGTCCTGACTTTC. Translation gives CASSPSGGLSGANVLTF.

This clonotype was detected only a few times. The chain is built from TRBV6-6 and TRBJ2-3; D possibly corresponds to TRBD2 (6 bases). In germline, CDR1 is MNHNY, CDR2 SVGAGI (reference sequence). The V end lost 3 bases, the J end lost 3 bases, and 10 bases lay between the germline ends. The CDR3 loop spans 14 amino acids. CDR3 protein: CASSYRGITDTQYF. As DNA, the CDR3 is TGTGCCAGCAGTTATCGCGGGATTACAGATACGCAGTATTTT.

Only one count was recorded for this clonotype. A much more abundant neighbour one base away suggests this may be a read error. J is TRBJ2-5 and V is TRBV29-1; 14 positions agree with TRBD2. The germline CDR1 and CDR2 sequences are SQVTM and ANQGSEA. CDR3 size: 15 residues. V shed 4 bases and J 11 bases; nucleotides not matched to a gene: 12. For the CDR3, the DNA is TGCAGCGTTGGTAAGGGGACTAGCGGGAGAAATGAGCAGTACTTC. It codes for CSVGKGTSGRNEQYF.

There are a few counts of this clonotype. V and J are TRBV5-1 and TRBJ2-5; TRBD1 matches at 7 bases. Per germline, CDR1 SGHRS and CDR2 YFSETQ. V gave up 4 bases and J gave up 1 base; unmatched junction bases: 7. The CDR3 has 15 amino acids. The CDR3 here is CASSKGQTSQETQYF. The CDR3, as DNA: TGCGCCAGCAGCAAGGGACAGACAAGCCAAGAGACCCAGTACTTC.

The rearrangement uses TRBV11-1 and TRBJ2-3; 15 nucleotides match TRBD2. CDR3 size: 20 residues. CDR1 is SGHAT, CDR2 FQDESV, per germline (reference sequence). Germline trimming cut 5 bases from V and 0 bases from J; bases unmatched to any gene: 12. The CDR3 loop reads CASSRLGGLAGGGSTDTQYF. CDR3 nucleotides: TGTGCCAGCAGCCGACTCGGAGGACTAGCGGGGGGGGGAAGCACAGATACGCAGTATTTT.

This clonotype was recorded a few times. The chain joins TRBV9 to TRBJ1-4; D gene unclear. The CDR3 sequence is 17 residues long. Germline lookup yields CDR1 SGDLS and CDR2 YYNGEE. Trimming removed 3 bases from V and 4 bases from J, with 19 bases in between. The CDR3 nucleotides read TGTGCCAGCAGCGCGAACCTGAGCGTTCTTTATAATGAAAAACTGTTTTTT. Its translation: CASSANLSVLYNEKLFF.

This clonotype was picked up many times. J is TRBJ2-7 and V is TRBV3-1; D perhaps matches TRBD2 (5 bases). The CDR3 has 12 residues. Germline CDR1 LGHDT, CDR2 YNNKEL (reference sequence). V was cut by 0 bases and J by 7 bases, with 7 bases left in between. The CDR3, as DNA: TGTGCCAGCAGCCAAGACCGGAGGGAGCAGTACTTC. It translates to CASSQDRREQYF.

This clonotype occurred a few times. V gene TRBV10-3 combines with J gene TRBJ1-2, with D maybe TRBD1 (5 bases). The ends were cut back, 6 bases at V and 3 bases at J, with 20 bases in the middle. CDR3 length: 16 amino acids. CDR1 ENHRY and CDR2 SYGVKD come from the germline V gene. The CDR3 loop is CAISIYAGTADYGYTF. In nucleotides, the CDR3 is TGTGCCATCAGCATATATGCCGGGACCGCGGACTATGGCTACACCTTC.